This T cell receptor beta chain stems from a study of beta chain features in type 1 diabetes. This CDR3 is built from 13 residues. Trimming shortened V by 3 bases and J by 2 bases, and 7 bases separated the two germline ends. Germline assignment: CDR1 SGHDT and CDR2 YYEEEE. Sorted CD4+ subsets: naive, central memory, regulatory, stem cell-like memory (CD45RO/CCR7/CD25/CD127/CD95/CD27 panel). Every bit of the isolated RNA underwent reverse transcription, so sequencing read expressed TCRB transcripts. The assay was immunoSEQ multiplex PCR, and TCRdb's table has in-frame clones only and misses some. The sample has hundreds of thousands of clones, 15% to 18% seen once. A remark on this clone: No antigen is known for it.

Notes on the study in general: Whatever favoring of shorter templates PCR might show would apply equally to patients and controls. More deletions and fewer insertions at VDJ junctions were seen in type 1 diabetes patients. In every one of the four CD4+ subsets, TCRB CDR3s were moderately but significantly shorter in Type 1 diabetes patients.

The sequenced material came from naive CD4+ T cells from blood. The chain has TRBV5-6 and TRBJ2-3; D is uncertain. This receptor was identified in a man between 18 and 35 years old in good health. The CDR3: CASSSRATDTQYF. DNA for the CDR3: TGTGCCAGCAGCTCCCGTGCCACAGATACGCAGTATTTT.